The text below deals with one T cell receptor beta chain. Antigen unknown. The data originate from a study of OX40 agonist ivuxolimab in advanced cancers. Whole-study context: It was ivuxolimab, an agonistic anti-OX40 (CD134) antibody, that patients were treated with.

If patients had autoimmune disease history or systemic immunosuppression, they were excluded. General study points: Expanded peripheral T cell antigen specificity was not determined. With doses of 0.1 to 3.0 mg/kg, CD4+ and CD8+ blood T cells had undergone clonal expansion by week 6.

The CDR3 totals 13 residues. Germline V gives CDR1 SGHTA, CDR2 FQGNSA. Trimming pared 5 bases from V and 5 bases from J, leaving 10 bases between. TCRdb's copy holds only in-frame clones and misses some; the assay was immunoSEQ multiplex PCR. The sample lists over 45,000 clones; around 89% were seen once. The V call is TRBV7-2, the J call TRBJ2-1; the D is unclear. Sequencing used CD4+ or CD8+ T cells sorted from blood, obtained in a trial of the OX40 agonist ivuxolimab. This TCR was recovered from an adult with an advanced solid tumor such as melanoma, head and neck, liver or kidney cancer. The chain's CDR3 is CASSPPADNEQFF. The CDR3 DNA follows: TGTGCCAGCAGCCCCCCGGCCGACAATGAGCAGTTCTTC.